Below are 22 T cell receptor beta chains sequenced from a single sample in a study of blood T cell repertoires in COVID-19. Data came from immunoSEQ multiplex PCR; TCRdb stores just in-frame clones and leaves some out. The data contain about 150,000 clones, roughly 80% of them singletons. The specimen sequenced was PBMCs or T cells enriched from blood (not recorded which). These receptors came from a woman in her thirties or forties who had recovered from COVID-19.

CDR3 residues: CASSENSGEQFF. The CDR3 coding sequence is TGTGCCAGCAGTGAGAATAGCGGTGAGCAGTTCTTC. This chain connects TRBV6-1 to TRBJ2-1, with a weak D call TRBD2 (6 bases). CDR1 and CDR2 from the germline V gene are MNHNS and SASEGT. V was cut by 3 bases and J by 9 bases, with 9 bases left in between. CDR3 length: 12 residues.

The chain employs TRBV5-1 and TRBJ1-3; D remains ambiguous. Germline values: CDR1 SGHRS, CDR2 YFSETQ. This CDR3 is built from 14 residues. V dropped 5 bases and J dropped 4 bases, with 13 bases sitting between them. The CDR3 loop is CASSRSLEGNTIYF. The CDR3 DNA is TGCGCCAGCAGTCGGTCCTTGGAGGGAAACACCATATATTTT.

This clone was detected once. The chain links TRBV4-1 to TRBJ2-7, with a possible D match to TRBD2 (5 bases). The CDR3 has 16 amino acids. The V and J ends lost 4 bases and 1 base respectively, with 17 bases between them. The germline gives CDR1 MGHRA, CDR2 YSYEKL. This CDR3 is CASSPLERVVSYEQYF. CDR3 sequence (DNA): TGCGCCAGCAGCCCCCTCGAGAGGGTAGTGTCCTACGAGCAGTACTTC.

The chain links TRBV25-1 to TRBJ1-1; D call uncertain. Trimming left V 1 base short and J 4 bases short, with 13 bases between. The germline gives CDR1 MGHDK, CDR2 SYGVNS. There are 15 residues in the CDR3. CDR3 in DNA: TGTGCCAGCAGTGAATCGAGCCGCGTTGGCACTGAAGCTTTCTTT. Its translation: CASSESSRVGTEAFF.

On this clone: The sample carries other DNA sequences with the same CDR3. The rearrangement uses TRBV6-5 and TRBJ1-3, with unresolved D. V was trimmed by 7 bases and J by 0 bases, leaving 7 bases between them. This CDR3 spans 13 amino acids. Germline-derived CDR1 and CDR2 are MNHEY and SVGAGI. The CDR3 protein is CASTRGSGNTIYF. The CDR3 region has the DNA TGTGCCAGCACCAGAGGCTCTGGAAACACCATATATTTT.

The table lists this clone with a few counts. This sequence joins TRBV5-1 and TRBJ1-1; weak D call: TRBD1 (5 bases). V was pared by 0 bases and J by 6 bases, with 15 bases between. This CDR3 has 15 amino acids. Germline values: CDR1 SGHRS, CDR2 YFSETQ. CDR3 amino acids: CASSLGSGRGAEAFF. CDR3 bases: TGCGCCAGCAGCTTGGGATCGGGGCGGGGGGCTGAAGCTTTCTTT.

This clone was recorded once. V is TRBV27 and J is TRBJ1-2, with 9 positions matching TRBD1. The V segment lost 3 bases and the J segment 2 bases; nucleotides outside the gene matches: 4. This CDR3 region has 15 residues. CDR1 is MNHEY, CDR2 SMNVEV, per germline (reference sequence). This CDR3 is CASSFGTGQNYGYTF. The CDR3 DNA is TGTGCCAGCAGTTTTGGGACAGGGCAAAACTATGGCTACACCTTC.

The gene calls are TRBV11-3 and TRBJ2-3; the match to TRBD2 covers 7 bases. The CDR3 consists of 14 residues. The V gene end was trimmed by 5 bases and the J gene end by 5 bases; junction bases not matched to a gene: 7. Per germline, CDR1 SGHNT and CDR2 YENEEA. The CDR3 DNA reads as TGTGCCAGCAGCCCTGGGGGGGTCGGAGATACGCAGTATTTT. It is translated as CASSPGGVGDTQYF. The whole variable domain, filled in from reference TRBV11-3 and TRBJ2-3, reads EAGVVQSPRYKIIEKKQPVAFWCNPISGHNTLYWYLQNLGQGPELLIRYENEEAVDDSQLPKDRFSAERLKGVDSTLKIQPAELGDSAVYLCASSPGGVGDTQYFGPGTRLTVL.

V gene TRBV6-9 combines with J gene TRBJ2-7; 11 positions match TRBD1. This CDR3 spans 14 amino acids. Germline V lookup: CDR1 MNHGY, CDR2 SVAAGI. The V and J ends lost 9 bases and 4 bases, in that order; junction bases with no gene match: 8. CDR3 sequence reads: CASTGTGGLYEQYF. The CDR3 bases are TGTGCCAGTACTGGGACAGGGGGTTTGTACGAGCAGTACTTC.

The chain employs TRBV5-1 and TRBJ2-3; 8 bases line up with TRBD2. The CDR3 totals 15 residues. Germline values: CDR1 SGHRS, CDR2 YFSETQ. V shed 0 bases, J shed 4 bases, and the junction held 4 bases outside the gene matches. CDR3 in amino acids: CASSLVGGDPDTQYF. The CDR3, as DNA: TGCGCCAGCAGCTTGGTCGGGGGGGACCCAGATACGCAGTATTTT. The entire variable domain, with the rest obtained from reference TRBV5-1 and TRBJ2-3, is as follows: KAGVTQTPRYLIKTRGQQVTLSCSPISGHRSVSWYQQTPGQGLQFLFEYFSETQRNKGNFPGRFSGRQFSNSRSEMNVSTLELGDSALYLCASSLVGGDPDTQYFGPGTRLTVL.

CDR3 sequence (DNA): TGTGCCAGCAGCTCTGGGGCGCTCGGGGAGCAGTACTTC. It yields the protein CASSSGALGEQYF. The chain links TRBV9 to TRBJ2-7, with a weak D call TRBD1 (5 bases). Trimming pared 4 bases from V and 7 bases from J, leaving 15 bases between. Looked up from germline, CDR1 is SGDLS and CDR2 is YYNGEE. The CDR3 has 13 amino acids. The complete variable domain, with remaining parts taken from reference TRBV9 and TRBJ2-7, reads DSGVTQTPKHLITATGQRVTLRCSPRSGDLSVYWYQQSLDQGLQFLIQYYNGEERAKGNILERFSAQQFPDLHSELNLSSLELGDSALYFCASSSGALGEQYFGPGTRLTVT.

In nucleotides, the CDR3 is TGTGCCAGCAGCAGACAGGGGGCACTCTATGGCTACACCTTC. Translation gives CASSRQGALYGYTF. The chain recombines TRBV6-6 with TRBJ1-2, with TRBD1 matching 10 bases. Trimming at V came to 6 bases and at J to 4 bases, leaving 5 bases not matched to a gene. The CDR3 sequence is 14 residues long. The germline gives CDR1 MNHNY, CDR2 SVGAGI (reference sequence).

This clone was seen ten or more times. The gene calls are TRBV6-4 and TRBJ2-1; TRBD2 aligns across 9 bases. This CDR3 is built from 15 residues. Trimming took 3 bases from V and 7 from J; bases not matched to a gene: 7. Germline lookup yields CDR1 MRHNA and CDR2 SNTAGT. The CDR3 here is CASSESSGSLNEQFF. CDR3 sequence (DNA): TGTGCCAGCAGTGAGAGTAGCGGGAGCTTGAATGAGCAGTTCTTC.

The chain has TRBV6-2 or TRBV6-3 and TRBJ1-2; 7 nucleotides agree with TRBD1. CDR3 size: 13 residues. The J segment lost 4 bases and the V segment lost 5 bases, leaving 4 bases of the junction unmatched. The V gene's germline CDR1 is MNHEY and CDR2 SVGEGT. The CDR3 spells CASSRGQFYGYTF. CDR3 in DNA: TGTGCCAGCAGTCGGGGACAGTTCTATGGCTACACCTTC.

This rearrangement joins TRBV5-1 to TRBJ2-5; the D gene is possibly TRBD2 (7 bases). This CDR3 comprises 16 residues. Germline V gene lookup returns CDR1 SGHRS and CDR2 YFSETQ. V was clipped by 4 bases and J by 1 base, with 17 bases between them. The CDR3 DNA reads TGCGCCAGCAGCCCAGGGCCAGGGGAGGGCCAAGAGACCCAGTACTTC. The encoded protein is CASSPGPGEGQETQYF.

The sample holds a few counts of this clone. This chain links TRBV12-3 or TRBV12-4 with TRBJ1-1; tentative D call: TRBD1 (5 bases). The CDR3 has 13 amino acids. Trimming took off 6 bases at V and 2 bases at J, with 10 bases between the two ends. The chain's CDR3 is CASSLGENTEAFF. The CDR3, as DNA: TGTGCCAGCAGCCTAGGGGAAAACACTGAAGCTTTCTTT.

The chain carries TRBV3-1 (or the pseudogene TRBV3-2) and TRBJ1-6; D call uncertain. The V end was cut by 0 bases, the J end by 7 bases, with 10 bases between. CDR1 is LGHDT and CDR2 is YNNKEL in the germline V gene (reference sequence). This CDR3 is 15 amino acids long. The DNA for the CDR3 is TGTGCCAGCAGCCAAGATAAACAGAAAAATTCACCCCTCCACTTT. Encoded protein: CASSQDKQKNSPLHF.

The chain uses TRBV25-1 and TRBJ1-6; tentative D call: TRBD1 (5 bases). The germline gives CDR1 MGHDK, CDR2 SYGVNS. V dropped 2 bases and J dropped 10 bases, with 18 bases sitting between them. The CDR3 sequence is 16 residues long. The CDR3 nucleotides read TGTGCCAGCAGTGAAACGGCGGGGGAAATGGGCTCACCCCTCCACTTT. Translated: CASSETAGEMGSPLHF. Looking up the rest from reference TRBV25-1 and TRBJ1-6 gives the full variable domain: EADIYQTPRYLVIGTGKKITLECSQTMGHDKMYWYQQDPGMELHLIHYSYGVNSTEKGDLSSESTVSRIRTEHFPLTLESARPSHTSQYLCASSETAGEMGSPLHFGNGTRLTVT.

The chain employs TRBV9 and TRBJ2-2; D is possibly TRBD2 (5 bases). V lost 3 bases, J lost 4 bases, and 13 bases lay in between. The CDR3 consists of 15 residues. CDR1 and CDR2 from the germline V gene are SGDLS and YYNGEE. The CDR3 DNA sequence: TGTGCCAGCAGCGCGGCGGGTGGGAGCACCGGGGAGCTGTTTTTT. This encodes CASSAAGGSTGELFF.

This clone was seen more than once but under ten times. CDR3 amino acids: CSASSGSGRVYGGEQFF. The DNA for the CDR3 is TGCAGTGCTAGTTCGGGTAGCGGGAGGGTCTATGGCGGTGAGCAGTTCTTC. This chain links TRBV20-1 with TRBJ2-1; 11 positions match TRBD2. The CDR3 spans 17 residues. CDR1 is DFQATT, CDR2 SNEGSKA, per germline (reference sequence). Trimming took 3 bases from V and 9 from J; bases not matched to a gene: 16.

A note on this clone: At one of its ends the junction is not consistent with the germline gene, which may arise from a read error. The genes are TRBV2 and TRBJ1-5; D is unresolved. Germline values: CDR1 SNHLY, CDR2 FYNNEI. The CDR3 loop spans 11 amino acids. This chain's CDR3 is CASSEGEPQHF. The CDR3, as DNA: TGTGCCAGCAGCGAAGGAGAGCCCCAGCATTTT.

The chain uses TRBV11-2 and TRBJ2-1; 9 positions agree with TRBD1. This CDR3 comprises 14 residues. CDR1 and CDR2 from the germline V gene are SGHAT and FQNNGV. J lost 5 bases, V lost 5 bases, and 4 bases had no gene match. CDR3 protein: CASSLTGGNNEQFF. In nucleotides, the CDR3 is TGTGCCAGCAGCCTGACAGGGGGAAACAATGAGCAGTTCTTC.